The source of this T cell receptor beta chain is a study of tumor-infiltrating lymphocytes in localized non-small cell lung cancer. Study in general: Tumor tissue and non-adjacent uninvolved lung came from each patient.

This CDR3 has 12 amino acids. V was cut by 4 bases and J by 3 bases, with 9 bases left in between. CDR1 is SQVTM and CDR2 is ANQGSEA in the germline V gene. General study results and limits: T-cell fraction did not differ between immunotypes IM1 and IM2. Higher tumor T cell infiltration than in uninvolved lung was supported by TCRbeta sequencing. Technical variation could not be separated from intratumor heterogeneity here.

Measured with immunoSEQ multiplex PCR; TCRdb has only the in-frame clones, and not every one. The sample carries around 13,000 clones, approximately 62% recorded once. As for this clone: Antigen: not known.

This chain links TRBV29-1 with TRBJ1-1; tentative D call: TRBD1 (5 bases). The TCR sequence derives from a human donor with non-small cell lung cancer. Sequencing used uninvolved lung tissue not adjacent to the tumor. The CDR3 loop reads CSVGDGYTEAFF. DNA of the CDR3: TGCAGCGTTGGGGACGGGTACACTGAAGCTTTCTTT.